The 15 T cell receptor beta chains listed next were all sequenced from one sample in a study of T cell responses to AZD1222 COVID-19 vaccine. Profiling relied on immunoSEQ multiplex PCR, and the TCRdb table lists in-frame clones only, not all of them. The sample consists of 150,000 to 200,000 clones, about nine tenths of them appearing once. Material: peripheral blood, obtained on day 0 of AZD1222 vaccination. The origin of the receptors is an adult in good health.

The chain has TRBV19 and TRBJ2-1; possible D gene TRBD2, 6 bases. V was pared by 7 bases and J by 15 bases, with 16 bases between. The CDR3 contains 11 residues. Germline V gene lookup returns CDR1 LNHDA and CDR2 SQIVND (reference sequence). As DNA, the CDR3 is TGTGCCAGTATCGGCGGGGTCCAGATGTTCTTC. Its protein product is CASIGGVQMFF.

V usage is TRBV28 and J usage is TRBJ1-5; perhaps TRBD1 as D (5 bases). The CDR3 has 17 residues. The V end was cut by 4 bases, the J end by 0 bases, with 16 bases between. The germline CDR1 and CDR2 sequences are MDHEN and SYDVKM. The CDR3 protein is CASSSTWTPHSNQPQHF. The CDR3 nucleotides are TGTGCCAGCAGTTCAACCTGGACACCACATAGCAATCAGCCCCAGCATTTT. Drawing the rest from reference TRBV28 and TRBJ1-5, the complete variable domain is DVKVTQSSRYLVKRTGEKVFLECVQDMDHENMFWYRQDPGLGLRLIYFSYDVKMKEKGDIPEGYSVSREKKERFSLILESASTNQTSMYLCASSSTWTPHSNQPQHFGDGTRLSIL.

The V and J genes are TRBV5-6 and TRBJ2-7, with TRBD1 identical over 8 bases. In germline, CDR1 is SGHDT, CDR2 YYEEEE. With V trimmed by 3 bases and J by 0 bases, 8 bases remained unmatched. The CDR3 has 16 amino acids. The CDR3, as DNA: TGTGCCAGCAGCTCTTTCAGTGGGACAGGCTCCTACGAGCAGTACTTC. This gives the protein CASSSFSGTGSYEQYF.

This rearrangement joins TRBV11-2 to TRBJ2-6, with TRBD1 matching 9 bases. Germline V gene sequence: CDR1 SGHAT, CDR2 FQNNGV. CDR3 length: 18 amino acids. J gave up 0 bases and V 4 bases, and 7 bases lay outside the gene matches. The chain's CDR3 is CASSSWGQGLSGANVLTF. In DNA, the CDR3 is TGTGCCAGCAGCTCATGGGGACAGGGCCTCTCTGGGGCCAACGTCCTGACTTTC.

The rearrangement joins TRBV4-3 to TRBJ2-2; maybe TRBD1 (6 bases). Germline assignment: CDR1 LGHNA and CDR2 YSLEER. V was clipped by 3 bases and J by 0 bases, with 11 bases between them. This CDR3 is built from 16 residues. The CDR3 DNA reads TGCGCCAGCAGCCAGGACAGATTCGCGAACACCGGGGAGCTGTTTTTT. This translates into CASSQDRFANTGELFF.

The chain links TRBV6-5 to TRBJ1-1; D possibly corresponds to TRBD1 (5 bases). This CDR3 region has 13 residues. V gave up 2 bases and J gave up 4 bases, with 8 bases separating them. Germline V gene data show CDR1 as MNHEY and CDR2 as SVGAGI. CDR3 DNA: TGTGCCAGCAGTTACGGGGGGGGCACTGAAGCTTTCTTT. Translated: CASSYGGGTEAFF.

V and J are TRBV5-1 and TRBJ2-1; 8 positions agree with TRBD2. The CDR3 is 14 residues long. Germline trimming cut 0 bases from V and 12 bases from J; bases unmatched to any gene: 8. The germline CDR1 and CDR2 sequences are SGHRS and YFSETQ. CDR3 region: CASSLGGLAGRQFF. CDR3 DNA sequence: TGCGCCAGCAGCTTGGGAGGGCTAGCGGGCCGGCAGTTCTTC. Filled out from reference TRBV5-1 and TRBJ2-1, the complete variable domain reads KAGVTQTPRYLIKTRGQQVTLSCSPISGHRSVSWYQQTPGQGLQFLFEYFSETQRNKGNFPGRFSGRQFSNSRSEMNVSTLELGDSALYLCASSLGGLAGRQFFGPGTRLTVL.

The chain carries TRBV6-5 and TRBJ2-7; 8 bases agree with TRBD1. Per germline, CDR1 MNHEY and CDR2 SVGAGI. The CDR3 loop spans 13 amino acids. Trimming at V came to 5 bases and at J to 4 bases, leaving 4 bases not matched to a gene. CDR3 coding DNA: TGTGCCAGCAGTCGCAGACAGGGGTACGAGCAGTACTTC. This gives the protein CASSRRQGYEQYF.

This clone showed up just once. V gene TRBV12-3 or TRBV12-4 combines with J gene TRBJ2-7, with D possibly being TRBD1 or TRBD2 (5 bases each). V gave up 4 bases and J gave up 6 bases, with 7 bases separating them. The CDR3 is made up of 11 amino acids. This CDR3 reads CASSSGAEQYF. As DNA, the CDR3 is TGTGCCAGCAGTTCCGGGGCCGAGCAGTACTTC.

This rearrangement joins TRBV15 to TRBJ2-1; 13 bases are a match to TRBD2. CDR1 is LNHNV and CDR2 is YYDKDF in the germline V gene (reference sequence). The CDR3 is 17 amino acids. The V and J ends lost 3 bases and 7 bases, in that order; junction bases with no gene match: 9. CDR3 loop: CATSRGGTSGDRNEQFF. CDR3 in DNA: TGTGCCACCAGCAGGGGTGGGACTAGCGGGGACCGAAATGAGCAGTTCTTC.

The chain couples TRBV28 to TRBJ1-2; 8 nucleotides line up with TRBD1. V gave up 7 bases and J gave up 2 bases; unmatched junction bases: 9. The CDR3 totals 15 residues. Germline values: CDR1 MDHEN, CDR2 SYDVKM. CDR3 protein: CASTQTGVLNYGYTF. The CDR3 bases are TGTGCCAGCACCCAGACAGGGGTTTTAAACTATGGCTACACCTTC.

The chain is built from TRBV19 and TRBJ1-1; D may be TRBD1 (5 bases). V gave up 8 bases and J gave up 1 base, with 8 bases separating them. The CDR3 covers 12 residues. Germline V gives CDR1 LNHDA, CDR2 SQIVND (reference sequence). CDR3 residues: CASSGGNTEAFF. As DNA, the CDR3 is TGTGCCAGTTCTGGGGGGAACACTGAAGCTTTCTTT.

The chain uses TRBV29-1 and TRBJ2-7; D might be TRBD2 (6 bases). V was trimmed by 6 bases and J by 5 bases, leaving 20 bases between them. The CDR3 contains 14 residues. Germline V CDR1 and CDR2: SQVTM, ANQGSEA. The CDR3 DNA sequence: TGCAGCGTGCTCCGGGGGAATTCTGTCCACGAGCAGTACTTC. Its translation: CSVLRGNSVHEQYF.

V usage is TRBV11-2 and J usage is TRBJ2-3; 14 positions agree with TRBD2. This CDR3 contains 17 residues. CDR1 and CDR2 from the germline V gene are SGHAT and FQNNGV. V was pared by 2 bases and J by 2 bases, with 3 bases of the junction left unmatched. The CDR3 loop reads CASSLRGLAGVTDTQYF. The CDR3 coding sequence is TGTGCCAGCAGCTTAAGGGGACTAGCGGGGGTCACAGATACGCAGTATTTT.

This clone has just one count. The chain has TRBV27 and TRBJ1-6, with D possibly TRBD1 on 6 matching bases. V lost 6 bases and J lost 10, with 22 bases in between. The length of the CDR3 is 16 residues. The germline gives CDR1 MNHEY, CDR2 SMNVEV (reference sequence). CDR3 DNA sequence: TGTGCCAGCAGACTTATCCGCCCCACAGGGTTCTCACCCCTCCACTTT. Translation gives CASRLIRPTGFSPLHF.